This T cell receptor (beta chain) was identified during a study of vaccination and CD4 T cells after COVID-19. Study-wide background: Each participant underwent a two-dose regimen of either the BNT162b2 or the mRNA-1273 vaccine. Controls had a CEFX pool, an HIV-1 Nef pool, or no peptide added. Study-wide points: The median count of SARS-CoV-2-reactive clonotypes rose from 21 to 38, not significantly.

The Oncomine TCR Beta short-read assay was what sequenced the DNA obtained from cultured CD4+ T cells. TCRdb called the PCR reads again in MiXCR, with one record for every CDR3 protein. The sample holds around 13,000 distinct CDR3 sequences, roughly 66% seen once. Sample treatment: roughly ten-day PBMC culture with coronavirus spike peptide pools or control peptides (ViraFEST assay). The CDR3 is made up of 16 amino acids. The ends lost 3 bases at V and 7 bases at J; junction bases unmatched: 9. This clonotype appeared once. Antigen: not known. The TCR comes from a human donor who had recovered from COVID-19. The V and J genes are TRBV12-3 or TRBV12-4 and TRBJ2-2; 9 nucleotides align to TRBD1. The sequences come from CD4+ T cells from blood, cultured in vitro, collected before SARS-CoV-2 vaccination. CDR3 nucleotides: TGTGCCAGCAGTTTTAACGACAGGGGGAAAATCGGGGAGCTGTTTTTT. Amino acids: CASSFNDRGKIGELFF.